The 3 T cell receptor beta chains below come from one sample, sequenced in a study of blood T cell repertoires in COVID-19 (TCRdb year 2020). Library construction relied on the immunoSEQ multiplex PCR assay. This is the immuneACCESS table as TCRdb keeps it, with only in-frame sequences that have V and J called. A part of the clones is gone; compared with another copy, unresolved V genes explain less than half, and the rest is unexplained. This sample has around 220,000 clones in its table, and 70% to 90% of those were observed once. The ten top clones hold under 15% of the sample. The sample was PBMCs or T cells enriched from blood (not recorded which). The receptors come from a woman aged 45-65 years with acute COVID-19.

The chain is built from TRBV7-3 and TRBJ2-7, with D maybe TRBD1 (7 bases). Trimming cost V 1 base and J 0 bases, with 10 bases left between them. This CDR3 is built from 15 residues. Germline CDR1 is SGHTA and CDR2 is FQGTGA. This CDR3 is CASSLSGTASYEQYF. The CDR3 DNA follows: TGTGCCAGCAGCTTAAGCGGGACAGCCTCCTACGAGCAGTACTTC.

The chain uses TRBV7-2 and TRBJ1-6; 10 nucleotides align to TRBD1. After removal of 2 bases from V and 10 bases from J, the junction contained 5 bases not matched to a gene. The CDR3 covers 15 residues. CDR1 and CDR2 from the germline V gene are SGHTA and FQGNSA. The CDR3 DNA is TGTGCCAGCAGCTTAAGACAGGGGGCGAGCTCACCCCTCCACTTT. Translated: CASSLRQGASSPLHF.

This sequence joins TRBV12-3 or TRBV12-4 and TRBJ1-5; 7 bases agree with TRBD1. CDR3 length: 12 amino acids. The J segment lost 4 bases and the V segment lost 8 bases, leaving 2 bases of the junction unmatched. The CDR3 DNA follows: TGTGCCAGCCGGGACAGAAATCAGCCCCAGCATTTT. It codes for CASRDRNQPQHF.